This TCR beta chain was found in a study of graft-versus-host responses after intestinal transplantation. The repertoire was sequenced with immunoSEQ multiplex PCR; TCRdb's copy has only in-frame clones and lacks some. Among about 70,000 clones listed, about 94% were seen once. Turning to this clone: Its antigen is currently unknown.

Germline V gene data show CDR1 as SGHAT and CDR2 as FQNNGV. This CDR3 is built from 13 residues. V was clipped by 5 bases and J by 7 bases; unmatched bases: 6. Points from the study as a whole: Patients with graft-donor T cell macrochimerism had high graft-versus-host to host-versus-graft clonal ratios in allografts. Early HvG declines after transplant were associated with peak circulating GvH clone levels.

The chain recombines TRBV11-2 with TRBJ1-2, with 8 bases that match TRBD1. The sequences come from unstimulated CD8+ T cells sorted from spleen or lymph node cells, collected before intestinal transplant. The origin of this receptor is a human donor who received an intestinal transplant. CDR3 sequence reads: CASSPDRESGYTF. In nucleotides, the CDR3 is TGTGCCAGCAGCCCGGACAGGGAGTCTGGCTACACCTTC.